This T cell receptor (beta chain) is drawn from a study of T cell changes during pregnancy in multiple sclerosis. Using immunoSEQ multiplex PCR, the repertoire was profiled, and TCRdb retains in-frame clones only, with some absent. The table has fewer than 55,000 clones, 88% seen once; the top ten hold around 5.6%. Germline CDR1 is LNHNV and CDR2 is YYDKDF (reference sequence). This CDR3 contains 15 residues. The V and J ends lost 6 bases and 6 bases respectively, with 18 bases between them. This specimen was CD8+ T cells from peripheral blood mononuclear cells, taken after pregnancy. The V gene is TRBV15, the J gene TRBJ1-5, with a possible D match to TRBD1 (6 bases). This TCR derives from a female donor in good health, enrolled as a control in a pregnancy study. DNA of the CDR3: TGTGCCACCAGTCCGGGACAACAAGGGTTTCAGCCCCAGCATTTT. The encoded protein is CATSPGQQGFQPQHF.